These 16 T cell receptor beta chains were sequenced from one sample in a study of T cell responses to AZD1222 COVID-19 vaccine. Repertoires were generated with immunoSEQ multiplex PCR, while TCRdb's copy carries only in-frame clones and drops some. The table shows about 130,000 clones, with roughly 86% occurring only once. Sequencing was performed on peripheral blood, taken on day 0 of AZD1222 vaccination. These TCRs come from an adult in good health.

The chain uses TRBV10-2 and TRBJ2-7; 12 nucleotides line up with TRBD2. V lost 8 bases, J lost 2 bases, and 4 bases stayed unmatched. The germline V gene encodes CDR1 WSHSY and CDR2 SAAADI. There are 14 residues in the CDR3. In nucleotides, the CDR3 is TGCGCCAGCCGAACTAGCGGGGGGCCCTACGAGCAGTACTTC. Translated, it gives CASRTSGGPYEQYF.

This chain links TRBV5-1 with TRBJ2-3, with 7 bases aligning to TRBD1. Per the germline V gene, CDR1 is SGHRS and CDR2 is YFSETQ. The V and J ends lost 8 bases and 1 base, in that order; junction bases with no gene match: 4. This CDR3 has 13 amino acids. The CDR3 reads CASGTAGTDTQYF. CDR3 coding DNA: TGCGCCAGTGGGACAGCGGGCACAGATACGCAGTATTTT.

The chain's CDR3 is CASSPKDWSESSYEQYF. CDR3 coding DNA: TGTGCCAGCAGCCCGAAGGACTGGAGCGAAAGCTCCTACGAGCAGTACTTC. The gene calls are TRBV5-4 and TRBJ2-7, with a weak D call TRBD2 (5 bases). The CDR3 consists of 17 residues. CDR1 is SGHNT, CDR2 YYREEE, per germline (reference sequence). V was pared by 4 bases and J by 0 bases, with 20 bases between. Full variable domain (missing parts from reference TRBV5-4 and TRBJ2-7): ETGVTQSPTHLIKTRGQQVTLRCSSQSGHNTVSWYQQALGQGPQFIFQYYREEENGRGNFPPRFSGLQFPNYSSELNVNALELDDSALYLCASSPKDWSESSYEQYFGPGTRLTVT.

The CDR3 protein is CASSPSQGRDQPQHF. DNA for the CDR3: TGTGCCAGCAGCCCGTCACAGGGGAGGGATCAGCCCCAGCATTTT. This chain joins TRBV9 and TRBJ1-5, with TRBD1 identical over 7 bases. The CDR3 is made up of 15 amino acids. Germline V gives CDR1 SGDLS, CDR2 YYNGEE. V shed 4 bases, J shed 5 bases, and the junction held 9 bases outside the gene matches.

V is TRBV5-5 and J is TRBJ2-1; D is uncertain. Trimming took off 2 bases at V and 1 base at J, with 10 bases between the two ends. CDR3 size: 15 residues. Germline CDR1 is SGHKS and CDR2 is YYEKEE (reference sequence). CDR3: CASSFGPPSYNEQFF. DNA of the CDR3: TGTGCCAGCAGCTTTGGACCTCCTTCCTACAATGAGCAGTTCTTC. The full variable domain, rest sourced from reference TRBV5-5 and TRBJ2-1, is DAGVTQSPTHLIKTRGQQVTLRCSPISGHKSVSWYQQVLGQGPQFIFQYYEKEERGRGNFPDRFSARQFPNYSSELNVNALLLGDSALYLCASSFGPPSYNEQFFGPGTRLTVL.

The chain employs TRBV29-1 and TRBJ2-2; a weak D match, TRBD1 (6 bases). The germline gives CDR1 SQVTM, CDR2 ANQGSEA. CDR3 length: 13 residues. Trimming removed 7 bases at V and 5 bases at J, with 14 bases between. CDR3: CSARGTRTGELFF. CDR3 coding DNA: TGCAGCGCCCGAGGGACAAGGACCGGGGAGCTGTTTTTT.

This clone showed up just a few times. The chain carries TRBV28 and TRBJ1-2; 7 bases align to TRBD1. This CDR3 has 14 residues. Germline V gene sequence: CDR1 MDHEN, CDR2 SYDVKM. Germline trimming cut 1 base from V and 6 bases from J; bases unmatched to any gene: 5. For the CDR3, the DNA is TGTGCCAGCAGTTTATCGGACAGGTTGAATGGCTACACCTTC. Encoded protein: CASSLSDRLNGYTF.

The rearrangement uses TRBV9 and TRBJ2-7; 10 positions match TRBD1. The germline CDR1 and CDR2 sequences are SGDLS and YYNGEE. The CDR3 spans 14 residues. The V and J ends lost 0 bases and 5 bases, in that order; junction bases with no gene match: 2. The CDR3 DNA reads as TGTGCCAGCAGCGTAGGGGGACAGGGGAACGAGCAGTACTTC. Encoded protein: CASSVGGQGNEQYF.

This clone occurred a few times. The sample contains more than one DNA sequence encoding this CDR3. V usage is TRBV28 and J usage is TRBJ1-2; D perhaps matches TRBD1 (5 bases). V was shortened by 2 bases and J by 4 bases, with 5 bases between the two germline ends. Germline CDR1 and CDR2: MDHEN and SYDVKM. CDR3 length equals 12 residues. The CDR3 loop reads CASSLGGYGYTF. The CDR3 DNA follows: TGTGCCAGCAGTTTAGGGGGCTATGGCTACACCTTC.

The V call is TRBV18, the J call TRBJ2-7, with 7 bases aligning to TRBD2. CDR3 length: 15 residues. Germline CDR1 is KGHSH and CDR2 is LQKENI. The J segment lost 6 bases and the V segment lost 2 bases, leaving 10 bases of the junction unmatched. The CDR3 nucleotides are TGTGCCAGCTCACCAATACGGGAGGAGCCCCCCGAGCAGTACTTC. This codes for CASSPIREEPPEQYF. The full variable domain, rest sourced from reference TRBV18 and TRBJ2-7, is NAGVMQNPRHLVRRRGQEARLRCSPMKGHSHVYWYRQLPEEGLKFMVYLQKENIIDESGMPKERFSAEFPKEGPSILRIQQVVRGDSAAYFCASSPIREEPPEQYFGPGTRLTVT.

This chain uses TRBV7-2 with TRBJ1-1; TRBD1 is a possible D gene (6 bases). Trimming removed 1 base at V and 8 bases at J, with 11 bases between. The CDR3 has 13 residues. Germline CDR1 reads SGHTA; CDR2 reads FQGNSA. The CDR3, as DNA: TGTGCCAGCAGCTTAGTGGTAGGGGGGGAAGCTTTCTTT. Protein product: CASSLVVGGEAFF.

The CDR3 loop is CATSEPDRANSGANVLTF. Written as DNA, the CDR3 is TGTGCCACCAGTGAGCCGGACAGGGCCAACTCTGGGGCCAACGTCCTGACTTTC. This chain uses TRBV24-1 with TRBJ2-6; the match to TRBD1 covers 8 bases. The germline V gene has CDR1 KGHDR and CDR2 SFDVKD. The CDR3 has 18 residues. Trimming cost V 4 bases and J 0 bases; bases outside gene matches: 7.

This clone was seen a few times. The V and J genes are TRBV5-4 and TRBJ2-3; maybe TRBD1 (5 bases). Germline V gene lookup returns CDR1 SGHNT and CDR2 YYREEE (reference sequence). V dropped 4 bases and J dropped 3 bases, with 18 bases sitting between them. This CDR3 region has 16 residues. The CDR3, as DNA: TGTGCCAGCAGCCTCAGGACAATTGGGCTGACAGATACGCAGTATTTT. Amino acids: CASSLRTIGLTDTQYF.

The gene calls are TRBV28 and TRBJ1-2; no reliable D call. The CDR3 extends over 13 amino acids. In germline, CDR1 is MDHEN, CDR2 SYDVKM. V was cut by 8 bases and J by 5 bases, with 15 bases left in between. The DNA for the CDR3 is TGTGCCAGCCGGCCGGACGAAGGTTATGGCTACACCTTC. Encoded protein: CASRPDEGYGYTF.

V usage is TRBV7-2 and J usage is TRBJ1-2; D is uncertain. CDR3 length: 14 residues. V was trimmed by 2 bases and J by 2 bases, leaving 9 bases between them. Looked up from germline, CDR1 is SGHTA and CDR2 is FQGNSA. In DNA, the CDR3 is TGTGCCAGCAGCTTACTCTCCAGGAACTATGGCTACACCTTC. Translating gives CASSLLSRNYGYTF.

The V and J genes are TRBV3-1 (or the pseudogene TRBV3-2) and TRBJ1-2; D may be TRBD1 (5 bases). Per the germline V gene, CDR1 is LGHDT and CDR2 is YNNKEL (reference sequence). Trimming cost V 0 bases and J 8 bases, with 19 bases left between them. The CDR3 spans 16 residues. CDR3 region: CASSQDILPGSGGYTF. In DNA, the CDR3 is TGTGCCAGCAGCCAAGACATTCTCCCAGGGAGTGGGGGCTACACCTTC.